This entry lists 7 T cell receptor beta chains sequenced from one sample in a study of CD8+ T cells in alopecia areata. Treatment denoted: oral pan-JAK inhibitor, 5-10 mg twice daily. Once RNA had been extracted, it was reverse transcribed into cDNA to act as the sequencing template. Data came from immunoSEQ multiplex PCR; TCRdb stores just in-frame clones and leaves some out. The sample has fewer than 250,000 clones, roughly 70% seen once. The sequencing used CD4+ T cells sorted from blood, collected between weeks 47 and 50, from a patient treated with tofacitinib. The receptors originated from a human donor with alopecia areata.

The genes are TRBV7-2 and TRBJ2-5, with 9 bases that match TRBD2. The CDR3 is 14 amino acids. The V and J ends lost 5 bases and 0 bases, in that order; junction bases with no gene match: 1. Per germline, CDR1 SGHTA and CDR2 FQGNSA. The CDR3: CASSAGGYQETQYF. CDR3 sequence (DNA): TGTGCCAGCAGCGCGGGGGGGTACCAAGAGACCCAGTACTTC.

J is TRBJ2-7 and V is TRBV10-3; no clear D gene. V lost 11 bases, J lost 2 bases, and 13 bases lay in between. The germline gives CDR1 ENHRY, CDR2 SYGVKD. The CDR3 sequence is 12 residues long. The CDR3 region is CASTGNPYEQYF. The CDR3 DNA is TGTGCCTCCACTGGGAACCCCTACGAGCAGTACTTC.

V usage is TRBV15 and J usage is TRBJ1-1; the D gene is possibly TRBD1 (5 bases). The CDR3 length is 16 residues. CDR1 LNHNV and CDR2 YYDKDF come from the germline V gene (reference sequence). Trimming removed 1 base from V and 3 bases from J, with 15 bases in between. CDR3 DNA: TGTGCCACCAGCAGAGGTGTGAGGGGTCGTTACACTGAAGCTTTCTTT. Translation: CATSRGVRGRYTEAFF.

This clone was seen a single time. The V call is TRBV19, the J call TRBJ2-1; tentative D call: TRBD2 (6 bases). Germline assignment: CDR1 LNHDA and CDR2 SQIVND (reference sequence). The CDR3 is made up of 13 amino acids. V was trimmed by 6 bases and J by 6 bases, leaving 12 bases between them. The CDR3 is CASSTGTGNEQFF. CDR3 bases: TGTGCCAGTAGCACCGGGACTGGCAATGAGCAGTTCTTC.

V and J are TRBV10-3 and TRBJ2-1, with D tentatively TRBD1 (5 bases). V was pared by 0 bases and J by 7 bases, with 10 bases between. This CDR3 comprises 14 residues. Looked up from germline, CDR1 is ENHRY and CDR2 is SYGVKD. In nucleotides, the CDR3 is TGTGCCATCAGTGAGTCGGCAGGGATAAATGAGCAGTTCTTC. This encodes CAISESAGINEQFF.

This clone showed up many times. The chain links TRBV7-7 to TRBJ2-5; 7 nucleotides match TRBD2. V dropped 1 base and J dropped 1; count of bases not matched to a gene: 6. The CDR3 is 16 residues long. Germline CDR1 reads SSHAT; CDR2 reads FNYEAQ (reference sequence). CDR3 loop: CASSLGRGVVQETQYF. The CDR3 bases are TGTGCCAGCAGCTTAGGCCGGGGGGTCGTCCAAGAGACCCAGTACTTC.

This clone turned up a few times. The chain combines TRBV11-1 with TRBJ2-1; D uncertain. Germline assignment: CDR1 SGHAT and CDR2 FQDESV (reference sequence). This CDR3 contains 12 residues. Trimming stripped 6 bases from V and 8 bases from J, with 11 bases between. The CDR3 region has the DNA TGTGCCAGCAGTATTACGCGGTATGAGCAGTTCTTC. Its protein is CASSITRYEQFF.